This TCR beta chain came from a study of Graves' ophthalmopathy and Graves' hyperthyroidism. Study at large: At the time of initial diagnosis and before any treatment, peripheral blood was collected.

Study observations and caveats: Blood also contained most of the expanded thyroid clonotypes above 0.001 frequency.

The V end was cut by 4 bases, the J end by 5 bases, with 3 bases between. The length of the CDR3 is 10 residues. Looked up from germline, CDR1 is DFQATT and CDR2 is SNEGSKA (reference sequence). RNA transcripts yielded amplified TCR beta CDR3 regions. Following a first-round RT-PCR that used HTBI primers, a second-round multiplex PCR was carried out. Each CDR3 protein gets one entry after TCRdb re-called the multiplex PCR reads with MiXCR. The sample comprises 400,000 or so distinct CDR3 sequences, about a sixth of which are singletons, and roughly 2.6% rests with the top ten. The hyperthyroidism patients had a new diagnosis of under 2 months' duration and were aged 18 to 65. PBMCs stemmed from 9 to 10 ml of fresh peripheral blood. This clonotype appeared many times. Its matching antigen is unknown.

The chain combines TRBV20-1 with TRBJ2-4, with D uncertain. This clonotype was sampled from an adult woman with stable Graves' hyperthyroidism. Input material: peripheral blood. CDR3 sequence reads: CSAIENIQYF. The DNA of the CDR3 is TGCAGTGCTATTGAAAACATTCAGTACTTC.